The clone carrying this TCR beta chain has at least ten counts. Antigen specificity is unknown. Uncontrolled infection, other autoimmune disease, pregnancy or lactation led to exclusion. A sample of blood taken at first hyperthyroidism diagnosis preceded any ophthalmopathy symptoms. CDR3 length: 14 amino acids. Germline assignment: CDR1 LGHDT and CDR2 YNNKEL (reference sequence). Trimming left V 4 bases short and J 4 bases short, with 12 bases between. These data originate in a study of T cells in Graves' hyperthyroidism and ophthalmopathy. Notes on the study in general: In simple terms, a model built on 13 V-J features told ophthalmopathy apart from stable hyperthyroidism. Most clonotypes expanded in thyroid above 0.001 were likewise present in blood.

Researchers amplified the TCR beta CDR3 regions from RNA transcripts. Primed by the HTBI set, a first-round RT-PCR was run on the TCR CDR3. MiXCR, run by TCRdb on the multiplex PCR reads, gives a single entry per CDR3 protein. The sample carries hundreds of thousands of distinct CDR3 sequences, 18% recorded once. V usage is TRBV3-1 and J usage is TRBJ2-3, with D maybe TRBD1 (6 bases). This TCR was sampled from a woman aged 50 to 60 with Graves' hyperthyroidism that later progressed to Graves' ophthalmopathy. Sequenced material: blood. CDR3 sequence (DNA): TGTGCCAGCAGCCGGGGACATCAGCCAGATACGCAGTATTTT. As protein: CASSRGHQPDTQYF.